The clone carrying this T cell receptor beta chain turned up a few times. Its antigen is currently unknown. Participants with hyperthyroidism, aged 18 to 65, were newly diagnosed with under 2 months' duration. This entry is derived from a study of Graves' ophthalmopathy and Graves' hyperthyroidism. Study conclusions and caveats: Classification of ophthalmopathy versus stable hyperthyroidism by a 13-signature model yielded just under 90% sensitivity and roughly 81% specificity.

RNA transcripts served as template for amplifying TCR beta CDR3 sequences. After a first-round RT-PCR with HTBI primers, a second-round multiplex PCR was run. TCRdb re-analysed the multiplex PCR reads in MiXCR, keeping a single row per CDR3 protein. The sample lists about 500,000 distinct CDR3 sequences; less than 45% were seen once. The CDR3 length is 16 residues. Trimming removed 1 base from V and 5 bases from J, with 13 bases in between. Germline values: CDR1 KGHDR, CDR2 SFDVKD. The J gene is TRBJ2-2, the V gene TRBV24-1; D may correspond to TRBD1 or TRBD2 (5 bases each). The receptor's source is an adult man with Graves' hyperthyroidism. Specimen: peripheral blood or thyroid tissue (not recorded which). The CDR3 nucleotides read TGTGCCACCAGTGATTTAGTAGGGACGAGAACCGGGGAGCTGTTTTTT. This encodes CATSDLVGTRTGELFF.